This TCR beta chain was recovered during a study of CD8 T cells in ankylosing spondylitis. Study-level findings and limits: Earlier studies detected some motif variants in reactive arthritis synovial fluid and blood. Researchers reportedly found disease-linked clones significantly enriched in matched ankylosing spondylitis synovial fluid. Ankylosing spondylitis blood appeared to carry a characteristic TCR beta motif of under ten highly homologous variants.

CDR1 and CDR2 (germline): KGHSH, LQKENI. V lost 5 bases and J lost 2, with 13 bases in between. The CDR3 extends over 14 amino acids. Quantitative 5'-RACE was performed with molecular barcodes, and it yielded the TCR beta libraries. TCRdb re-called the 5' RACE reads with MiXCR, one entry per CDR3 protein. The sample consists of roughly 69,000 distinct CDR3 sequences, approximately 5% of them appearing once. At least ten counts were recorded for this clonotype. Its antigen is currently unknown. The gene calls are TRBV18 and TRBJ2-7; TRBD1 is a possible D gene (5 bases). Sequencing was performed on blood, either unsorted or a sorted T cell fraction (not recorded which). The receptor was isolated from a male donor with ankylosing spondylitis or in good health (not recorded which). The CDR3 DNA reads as TGTGCCAGCTCAGAGTCGACAGCTACCTACGAGCAGTACTTC. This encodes CASSESTATYEQYF.